This T cell receptor beta chain derives from a study of blood T cell repertoires in COVID-19. Study summary: Both acute and convalescent COVID-19 samples were obtained from the United States, Italy and Spain. Nucleic acid was either cDNA or gDNA, and it came from T cells, B-cell-depleted T cells, or PBMCs.

This clone was seen only a few times. Germline V gene data show CDR1 as LGHNA and CDR2 as YNFKEQ. This CDR3 spans 15 amino acids. V was shortened by 0 bases and J by 8 bases, with 13 bases between the two germline ends. Original data processing: Amplification from reference gene primers served as the basis for estimated nucleated cell counts. Sequenced by immunoSEQ multiplex PCR; TCRdb stores in-frame clones only, minus some. V and J calls and clone size are copied from that table; D and trimming were computed from the DNA. The sample shows under 170,000 clones, roughly 82% of them seen only once. Source material: peripheral blood. The TCR comes from a man aged 65 to 85 with acute or convalescent COVID-19. This chain uses TRBV4-2 with TRBJ2-2; D perhaps matches TRBD2 (6 bases). The CDR3 is CASSQDHLARGELFF. The CDR3 DNA is TGTGCCAGCAGCCAAGACCACCTAGCGAGGGGGGAGCTGTTTTTT.